The TCR beta chain described here comes from a study of Ad26.COV2.S vaccination and SARS-CoV-2 variants (dated by TCRdb to the early 2020s). Background on the whole study: Donors in the vaccine arm were drawn from COV1001, a multicentre, randomized, double-blind, placebo-controlled phase I-IIa trial testing Ad26.COV2.S in healthy adults. Ad26.COV2.S was administered intramuscularly at a dose of 5x10^10 or 1x10^11 viral particles, either as one shot or as two shots given 56 days apart. TCRbeta repertoire sequencing served as the tool for gauging how specific and how broad the SARS-CoV-2-reactive T cell receptors were following Ad26.COV2.S vaccination. A total of roughly 32 samples were included in the TCR-sequenced set, comprising around 19 Ad26.COV2.S vaccine recipients, 5 placebo recipients and 8 SARS-CoV-2 convalescent individuals. Trial participants were randomized into five groups of five, in which low-dose or high-dose Ad26.COV2.S was given once or twice, or placebo was given on both occasions. Throughout the experiments and outcome assessment, investigators stayed blinded to trial group allocation. Study-wide findings and limitations: The authors noted that total T cell responses may have been underestimated by the TCR breadth and depth analyses. Comparing responses between vaccine doses or regimens was not something the study was powered to do. Vaccine and placebo recipients had similar non-spike TCR breadth, a finding consistent with the vaccine containing only spike. Compared with placebo recipients, Ad26.COV2.S recipients showed higher spike-specific TCR breadth (P = 0.0014). After vaccination, spike-specific CD8+ and CD4+ T cell responses were reported to show substantial breadth.

The label giving this sample's treatment or condition can be read as: about 20 received Ad26.COV2.S at low or high dose, single or two shots; roughly five received placebo; per-sample allocation not given. Repertoires of vaccine and placebo recipients were sequenced from samples collected on day 63 after the first injection. Between 29 July and 7 August 2020, Cohort 1b enrolled around 24 adults aged 18-55 years at one site in Boston, USA. Ad26.COV2.S consisted of a replication-incompetent adenovirus type 26 vector by which a prefusion-stabilized SARS-CoV-2 spike protein from the original Wuhan strain was expressed. In the case of this clone: No cognate antigen has been identified for it. Base quality data are lacking; no much larger clone is found one base away.

The immunoSEQ Assay was the method used to sequence TCRbeta CDR3 regions. After extraction, genomic DNA underwent amplification by bias-controlled multiplex PCR, followed by high-throughput sequencing. For the original study's pipeline: To quantify the absolute abundance of each unique TCRbeta CDR3 region, sequences were collapsed and filtered. T cell fraction was estimated by normalization of TCRbeta template counts to usable DNA, with usable DNA being measured through amplification of reference genes present in all nucleated cells. Repertoire TCRs were annotated as SARS-CoV-2-specific when V gene, CDR3 amino acid sequence and J gene were exactly matched to a known reactive TCR set. The reference SARS-CoV-2 TCR set came from MIRA and was filtered for enrichment in COVID-19-positive ImmuneCODE repertoires, removing public or cross-reactive TCRs. Based on the MIRA antigens, annotated TCRs were further analysed at the level of specific ORF or position within ORF. Breadth was defined as annotated unique rearrangements over total unique productive rearrangements; depth was the summed frequency of those rearrangements. Two-sided Wilcoxon rank-sum tests were used to compare TCR breadth between groups. The source is immuneACCESS, and TCRdb retained only in-frame sequences with V and J called. Part of the clones is not carried over; for the studies checked, unresolved V genes explain less than half of this, and the remainder is unexplained. V, J and clone size were drawn from that table, and D and trimming were deduced from the DNA. Present in this sample are about 320,000 clones, about 82% of which were seen just once. The ten largest clones add up to 2% to 2.5% of the sample.

The junction shows trimming of 3 bases on V and 7 bases on J, and the gene matches do not reach 18 bases of it. The germline V gene (reference sequence) supplies CDR1 LNHDA and CDR2 SQIVND. From its cysteine to its phenylalanine, the CDR3 spans 18 amino acids. Just the 54-base CDR3 DNA is kept, in frame starting at base 1. The clonotype was recovered from a person between 18 and 60 years old who received the Ad26.COV2.S COVID-19 vaccine or a placebo. The source material was peripheral blood, sampled in a trial of Ad26.COV2.S vaccine versus placebo. This chain is built from TRBV19 and TRBJ2-5; the central 9 bases match TRBD1. The nucleotide sequence is TGTGCCAGTAGTATTTTAGGACAGGGGAGTTTGGCTAGAGTGACCCAGTACTTC. Its amino acids are CASSILGQGSLARVTQYF.